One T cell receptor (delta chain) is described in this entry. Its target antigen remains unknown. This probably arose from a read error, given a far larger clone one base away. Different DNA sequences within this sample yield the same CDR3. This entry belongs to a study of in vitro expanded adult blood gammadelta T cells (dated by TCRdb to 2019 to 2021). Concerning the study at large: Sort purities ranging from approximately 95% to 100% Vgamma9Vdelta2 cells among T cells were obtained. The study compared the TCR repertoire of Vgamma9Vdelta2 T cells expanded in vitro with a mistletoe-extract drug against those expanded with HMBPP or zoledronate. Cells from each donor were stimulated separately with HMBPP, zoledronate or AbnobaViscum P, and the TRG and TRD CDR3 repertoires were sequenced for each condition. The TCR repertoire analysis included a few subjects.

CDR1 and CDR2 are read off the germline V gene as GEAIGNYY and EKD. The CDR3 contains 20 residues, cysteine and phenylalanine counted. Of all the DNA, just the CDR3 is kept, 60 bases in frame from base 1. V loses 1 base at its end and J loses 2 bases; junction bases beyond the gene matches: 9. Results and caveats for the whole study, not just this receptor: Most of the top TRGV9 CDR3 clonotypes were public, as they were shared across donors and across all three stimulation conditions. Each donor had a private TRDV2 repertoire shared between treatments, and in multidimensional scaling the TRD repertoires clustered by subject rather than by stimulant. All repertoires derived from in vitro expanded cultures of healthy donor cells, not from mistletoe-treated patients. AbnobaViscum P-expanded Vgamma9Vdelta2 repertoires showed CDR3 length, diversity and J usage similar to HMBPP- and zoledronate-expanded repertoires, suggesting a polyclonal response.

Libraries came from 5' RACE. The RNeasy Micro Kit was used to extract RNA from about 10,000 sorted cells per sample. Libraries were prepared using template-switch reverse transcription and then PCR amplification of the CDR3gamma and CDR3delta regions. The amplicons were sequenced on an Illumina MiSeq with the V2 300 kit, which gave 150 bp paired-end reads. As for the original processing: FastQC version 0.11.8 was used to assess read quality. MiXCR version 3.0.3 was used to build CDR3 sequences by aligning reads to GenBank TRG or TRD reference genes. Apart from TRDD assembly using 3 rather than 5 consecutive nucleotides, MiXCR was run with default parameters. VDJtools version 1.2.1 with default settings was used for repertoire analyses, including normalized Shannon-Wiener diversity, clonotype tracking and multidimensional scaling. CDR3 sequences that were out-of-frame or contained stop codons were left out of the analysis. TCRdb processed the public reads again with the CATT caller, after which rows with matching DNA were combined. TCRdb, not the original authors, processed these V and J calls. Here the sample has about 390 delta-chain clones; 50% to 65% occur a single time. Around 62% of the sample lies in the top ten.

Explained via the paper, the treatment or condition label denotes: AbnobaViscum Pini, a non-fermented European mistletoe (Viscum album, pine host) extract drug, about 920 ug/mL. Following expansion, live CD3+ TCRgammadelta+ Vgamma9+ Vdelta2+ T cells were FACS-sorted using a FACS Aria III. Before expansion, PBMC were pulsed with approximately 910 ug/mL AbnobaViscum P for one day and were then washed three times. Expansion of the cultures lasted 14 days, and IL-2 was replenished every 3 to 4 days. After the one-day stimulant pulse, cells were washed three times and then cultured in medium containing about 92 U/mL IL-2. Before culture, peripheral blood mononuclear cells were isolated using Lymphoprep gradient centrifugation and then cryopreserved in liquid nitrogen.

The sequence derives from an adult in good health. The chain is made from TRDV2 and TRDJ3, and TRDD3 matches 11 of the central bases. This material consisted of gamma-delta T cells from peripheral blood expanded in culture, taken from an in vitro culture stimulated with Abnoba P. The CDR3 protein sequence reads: CACDTVLGDTPTWDTRQMFF. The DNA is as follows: TGTGCCTGTGACACGGTATTGGGGGATACGCCAACCTGGGACACCCGACAGATGTTTTTC.